Sequencing of this T cell receptor beta chain was carried out in a study of CD8 T cells in ankylosing spondylitis. With regard to this clonotype: The antigen is unknown.

Germline V gene data show CDR1 as SGHVS and CDR2 as FQNEAQ. V dropped 2 bases and J dropped 3 bases, with 4 bases sitting between them. CDR3 length: 13 residues. General study points: It was reported that disease-linked clones were significantly enriched in matched ankylosing spondylitis synovial fluid. Fewer than 10 highly homologous variants made up a TCR beta motif that seemed to typify ankylosing spondylitis blood.

TCR beta libraries were made by quantitative 5'-RACE with molecular barcodes. TCRdb analysed the 5' RACE reads with MiXCR anew, one entry per CDR3 protein. The profile shows about 480,000 distinct CDR3 sequences, approximately 17% of them singletons. This sequence was found in a male donor with ankylosing spondylitis. The chain carries TRBV7-8 and TRBJ2-2; D is ambiguous. The specimen was blood, either unsorted or a sorted T cell fraction (not recorded which). The CDR3 is CASSLRYTGELFF. The DNA for the CDR3 is TGTGCCAGCAGCTTACGCTACACCGGGGAGCTGTTTTTT.